Below are 5 T cell receptor beta chains sequenced from a single sample in a study of cytomegalovirus exposure and HLA in healthy donors. Produced via immunoSEQ multiplex PCR; TCRdb's table is partial and in-frame only. The sample includes around 62,000 clones, 85% to 90% of them seen just once. The sample was PBMCs. The source is a woman aged 18-29 years in good health and CMV-seronegative.

V is TRBV18 and J is TRBJ2-3; tentatively, D is TRBD2 (5 bases). Deletions cut 2 bases from V and 2 bases from J, with 14 bases between. CDR3 length equals 16 residues. Germline CDR1 is KGHSH and CDR2 is LQKENI. CDR3 bases: TGTGCCAGCTCACCAGGAGCGGCGCGTTTCACAGATACGCAGTATTTT. It codes for CASSPGAARFTDTQYF.

The CDR3 bases are TGTGCCAGCAGTTTAGGATCGGGGGGAGGGCCGAGGGAGCAGTACTTC. As protein: CASSLGSGGGPREQYF. The rearrangement uses TRBV27 and TRBJ2-7, with 7 bases fitting TRBD2. This CDR3 has 16 residues. Germline V gives CDR1 MNHEY, CDR2 SMNVEV (reference sequence). V was pared by 2 bases and J by 7 bases, with 14 bases of the junction left unmatched.

The chain is built from TRBV4-3 and TRBJ2-1; 9 bases match TRBD1. V lost 0 bases and J lost 9; bases outside the gene matches: 9. The V gene's germline CDR1 is LGHNA and CDR2 YSLEER. This CDR3 is 16 amino acids long. The CDR3 nucleotides read TGCGCCAGCAGCCAAGACCTGATACAGGGGGCCCGTGAGCAGTTCTTC. The encoded protein is CASSQDLIQGAREQFF.

This chain uses TRBV19 with TRBJ1-3, with a tentative D call TRBD1 (5 bases). Trimming cost V 3 bases and J 2 bases, with 11 bases left between them. The V gene's germline CDR1 is LNHDA and CDR2 SQIVND (reference sequence). This CDR3 has 15 amino acids. CDR3 coding DNA: TGTGCCAGTAGTATCTCTGCAGGGCCTGGAAACACCATATATTTT. The encoded protein is CASSISAGPGNTIYF.

The chain uses TRBV30 and TRBJ1-5, with D possibly being TRBD1 (5 bases). The CDR3 sequence is 13 residues long. V dropped 3 bases and J dropped 6 bases, with 12 bases sitting between them. Germline loops: CDR1 GTSNPN, CDR2 SVGIG (reference sequence). CDR3 region: CAWSRYQGQPQHF. Here the CDR3 DNA reads TGTGCCTGGAGCAGGTACCAGGGTCAGCCCCAGCATTTT.